This TCR beta chain was sequenced for a study of early T cells in non-severe SARS-CoV-2 infection. Study-wide points: Reliance on VDJdb matching favored anti-spike CD8 responses; private and CD4 specificities were missed.

A word on this clonotype: Its antigen remains unknown.

The germline V and J ends were trimmed by 10 bases and 3 bases, with 16 bases remaining between them. The CDR3 extends over 13 amino acids. The germline gives CDR1 MNHEY, CDR2 SMNVEV (reference sequence). Individual cDNA molecules received unique molecular identifiers. TCRdb re-called the 5' RACE reads with MiXCR, one entry per CDR3 protein. Of some 73,000 distinct CDR3 sequences detected, about 12% appear once; the ten largest clones hold around 3.6%. The chain joins TRBV27 to TRBJ2-7; D not certain. The sample taken for sequencing was whole blood. This TCR was sampled from an adult who was a healthcare worker with PCR-confirmed SARS-CoV-2 infection or an uninfected control (not recorded which). The CDR3 DNA is TGTGCCACCTCACCCTACAGAAACTACGAGCAGTACTTC. It specifies CATSPYRNYEQYF.